Sequencing of this T cell receptor beta chain was carried out in a study of T cell changes during pregnancy in multiple sclerosis. Assay used: immunoSEQ multiplex PCR; TCRdb lists only in-frame clones, some missing. This sample yields approximately 53,000 clones, of which about nine tenths are seen a single time; about 0.61% belongs to the top ten. Trimming left V 5 bases short and J 0 bases short, with 12 bases between. The germline V gene has CDR1 SGHRS and CDR2 YFSETQ. The CDR3 runs 14 residues. The sample in question was CD4+ T cells from peripheral blood mononuclear cells, obtained after pregnancy. The clonotype originates from a female donor in good health, enrolled as a control in a pregnancy study. This chain links TRBV5-1 with TRBJ2-7, with a weak D call TRBD2 (5 bases). CDR3: CASSPALGSYEQYF. The CDR3 DNA follows: TGCGCCAGCAGTCCCGCACTAGGCTCCTACGAGCAGTACTTC.